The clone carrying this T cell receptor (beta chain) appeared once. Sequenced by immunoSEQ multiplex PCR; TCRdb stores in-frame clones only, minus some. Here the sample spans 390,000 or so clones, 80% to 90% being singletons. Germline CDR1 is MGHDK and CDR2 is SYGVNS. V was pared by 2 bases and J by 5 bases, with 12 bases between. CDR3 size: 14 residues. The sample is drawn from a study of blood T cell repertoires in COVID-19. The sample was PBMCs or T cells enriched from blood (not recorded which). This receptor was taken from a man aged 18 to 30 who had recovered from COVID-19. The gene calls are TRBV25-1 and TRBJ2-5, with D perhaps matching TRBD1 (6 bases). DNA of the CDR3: TGTGCCAGCAGTGAAACAGGGCCAGGGGAGACCCAGTACTTC. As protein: CASSETGPGETQYF.